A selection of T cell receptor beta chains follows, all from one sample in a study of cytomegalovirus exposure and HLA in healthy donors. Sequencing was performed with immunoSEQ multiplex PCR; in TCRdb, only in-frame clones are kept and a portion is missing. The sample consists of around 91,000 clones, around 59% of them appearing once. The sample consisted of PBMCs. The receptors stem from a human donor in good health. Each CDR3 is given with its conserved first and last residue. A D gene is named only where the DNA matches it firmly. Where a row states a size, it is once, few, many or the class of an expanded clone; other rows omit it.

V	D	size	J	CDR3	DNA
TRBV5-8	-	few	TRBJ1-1	CASSYDRPPNTEAFF	TGTGCCAGCAGCTATGACAGGCCACCGAACACTGAAGCTTTCTTT
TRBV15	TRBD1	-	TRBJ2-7	CATSRDLDRAYEQYF	TGTGCCACCAGCAGAGATCTGGACAGGGCCTACGAGCAGTACTTC
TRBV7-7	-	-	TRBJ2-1	CASSLELRAGQFF	TGTGCTAGCAGCTTAGAGTTGAGGGCGGGGCAGTTCTTC
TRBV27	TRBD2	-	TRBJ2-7	CASSQTPGGYEQYF	TGTGCCAGCAGTCAGACACCGGGGGGCTACGAGCAGTACTTC
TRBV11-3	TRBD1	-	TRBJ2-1	CASRNDRAGDEQFF	TGTGCCAGTAGGAATGACAGGGCCGGGGATGAGCAGTTCTTC
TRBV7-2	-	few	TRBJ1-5	CASSRRGGGNQPQHF	TGTGCCAGCAGCCGGAGGGGAGGAGGCAATCAGCCCCAGCATTTT
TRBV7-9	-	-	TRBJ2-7	CASSLVAGASYEQYF	TGTGCCAGCAGCTTAGTGGCAGGGGCCTCCTACGAGCAGTACTTC
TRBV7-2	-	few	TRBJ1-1	CASTPGGRINTEAFF	TGTGCCAGCACCCCGGGGGGCAGGATTAACACTGAAGCTTTCTTT
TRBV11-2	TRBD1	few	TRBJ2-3	CASSEQGAKTDTQYF	TGTGCCAGCAGCGAACAGGGGGCCAAGACAGATACGCAGTATTTT
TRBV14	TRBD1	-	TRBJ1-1	CASSQDLGTGLRNTEAFF	TGTGCCAGCAGCCAAGATCTTGGGACAGGCCTCCGTAATACTGAAGCTTTCTTT
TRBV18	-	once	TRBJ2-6	CASSSPQGYGANVLTF	TGTGCCAGCTCGTCGCCCCAGGGATATGGGGCCAACGTCCTGACTTTC
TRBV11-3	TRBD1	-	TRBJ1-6	CASSLNPGGNSPLHF	TGTGCCAGCAGCTTAAACCCAGGGGGAAATTCACCCCTCCACTTT
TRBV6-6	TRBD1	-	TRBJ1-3	CASSLATGQRNTIYF	TGTGCCAGCAGTTTAGCGACAGGGCAGAGAAACACCATATATTTT
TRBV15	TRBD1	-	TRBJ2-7	CATSRVFGDSSYEQYF	TGTGCCACCAGCAGAGTATTCGGGGACAGCTCCTACGAGCAGTACTTC
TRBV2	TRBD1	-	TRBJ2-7	CASSIQGIHEQYF	TGTGCCAGCAGTATACAGGGGATCCACGAGCAGTACTTC
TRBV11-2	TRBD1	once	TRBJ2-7	CASSRPGQGAFSYEQYF	TGTGCCAGCAGCCGACCGGGACAGGGGGCGTTCTCCTACGAGCAGTACTTC
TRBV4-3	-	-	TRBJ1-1	CASSQDIRTTNTEAFF	TGCGCCAGCAGCCAAGATATCAGGACAACGAACACTGAAGCTTTCTTT
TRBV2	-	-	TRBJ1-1	CASSEQGMNTEAFF	TGTGCCAGCAGTGAGCAGGGCATGAACACTGAAGCTTTCTTT
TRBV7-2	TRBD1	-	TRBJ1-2	CASSSGGTGGSGYTF	TGTGCCAGCAGCTCGGGGGGGACAGGGGGCAGTGGCTACACCTTC
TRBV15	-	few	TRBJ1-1	CATSRDLNTEAFF	TGTGCCACCAGCAGAGATCTTAACACTGAAGCTTTCTTT
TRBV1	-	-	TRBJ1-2	CTSSFRGTMYGYTF	TGCACCAGCAGCTTCCGGGGTACGATGTATGGCTACACCTTC
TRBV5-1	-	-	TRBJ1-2	CASSPTLGGGYGYTF	TGCGCCAGCAGCCCCACGCTTGGGGGAGGCTATGGCTACACCTTC